This T cell receptor (beta chain) is from a study of T cells after yellow fever vaccination. This clonotype was seen at least ten times. CDR1 SQVTM and CDR2 ANQGSEA come from the germline V gene. The CDR3 has 15 residues. V gave up 4 bases and J gave up 5 bases; unmatched junction bases: 10. TCRdb itself ran the 5' RACE reads through MiXCR, one entry per CDR3 protein. The sample lists around 350,000 distinct CDR3 sequences; under 7.5% were seen once. J is TRBJ2-7 and V is TRBV29-1; TRBD1 agrees at 11 bases. This clonotype was sampled from a man aged 25-45 years who received the YFV17D yellow fever vaccine. Sequencing was performed on PBMCs, taken 5 days after the yellow fever booster vaccination. CDR3 sequence reads: CSVVIMGQGGHEQYF. For the CDR3, the DNA is TGCAGCGTTGTCATAATGGGACAGGGGGGCCACGAGCAGTACTTC.